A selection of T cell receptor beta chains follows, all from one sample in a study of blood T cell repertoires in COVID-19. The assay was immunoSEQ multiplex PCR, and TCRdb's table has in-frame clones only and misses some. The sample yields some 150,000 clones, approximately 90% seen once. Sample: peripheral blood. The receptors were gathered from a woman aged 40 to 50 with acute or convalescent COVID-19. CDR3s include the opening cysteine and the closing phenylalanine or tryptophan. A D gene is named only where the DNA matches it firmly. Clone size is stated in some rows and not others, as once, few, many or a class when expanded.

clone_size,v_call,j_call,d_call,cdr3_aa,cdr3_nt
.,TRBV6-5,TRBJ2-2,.,CASSYDGGHGGELFF,TGTGCCAGCAGTTACGATGGGGGCCACGGAGGGGAGCTGTTTTTT
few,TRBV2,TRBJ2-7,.,CASSEAPPWGGSYEQYF,TGTGCCAGCAGTGAAGCGCCCCCGTGGGGAGGATCCTACGAGCAGTACTTC
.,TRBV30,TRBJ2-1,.,CAWSVRVGSEQFF,TGTGCCTGGAGTGTACGGGTTGGGTCGGAGCAGTTCTTC
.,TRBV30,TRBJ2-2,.,CAYAWRDLATGELFF,TGTGCCTACGCTTGGCGGGACCTCGCCACCGGGGAGCTGTTTTTT
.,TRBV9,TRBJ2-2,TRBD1,CASTGQGAPGELFF,TGTGCCAGTACCGGGCAGGGGGCTCCCGGGGAGCTGTTTTTT
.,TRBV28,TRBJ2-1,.,CASSSSTYPYNEQFF,TGTGCCAGCAGTTCCTCGACATACCCCTACAATGAGCAGTTCTTC
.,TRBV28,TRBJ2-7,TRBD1,CASSLGTGVGHEQYF,TGTGCCAGCAGTTTAGGGACAGGGGTGGGACACGAGCAGTACTTC
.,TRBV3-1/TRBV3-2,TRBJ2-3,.,CASRGTSTDTQYF,TGTGCCAGCAGGGGGACTAGCACAGATACGCAGTATTTT
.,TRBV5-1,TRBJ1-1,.,CASRPGTGNTEAFF,TGCGCCAGCCGCCCCGGGACTGGGAACACTGAAGCTTTCTTT
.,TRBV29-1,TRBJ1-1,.,CSVPTTGMNTEAFF,TGCAGCGTACCGACGACAGGAATGAACACTGAAGCTTTCTTT
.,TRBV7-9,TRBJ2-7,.,CASSSTPFQQYF,TGTGCCAGCAGCTCAACACCATTCCAGCAGTACTTC
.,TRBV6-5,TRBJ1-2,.,CAVWRAQYGYTF,TGTGCGGTATGGAGGGCACAATATGGCTACACCTTC
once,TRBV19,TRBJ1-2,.,CASSIGGFNYGYTF,TGTGCCAGTAGTATCGGCGGCTTTAACTATGGCTACACCTTC
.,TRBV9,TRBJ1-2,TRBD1,CASSVGGQGDHGYTF,TGTGCCAGCAGCGTAGGGGGACAGGGGGATCATGGCTACACCTTC
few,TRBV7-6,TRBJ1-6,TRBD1,CASSLRDRGNNSPLHF,TGTGCCAGCAGCCTCCGTGACAGGGGTAATAATTCACCCCTCCACTTT
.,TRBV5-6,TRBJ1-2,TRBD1,CASSIQQTGGLRYGYTF,TGTGCCAGCAGCATACAACAAACAGGGGGCCTACGCTATGGCTACACCTTC
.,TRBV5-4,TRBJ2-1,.,CASSLAASGPYNEQFF,TGTGCCAGCAGCTTGGCGGCCAGCGGACCCTACAATGAGCAGTTCTTC
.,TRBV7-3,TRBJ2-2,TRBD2,CASSFSREGTGELFF,TGTGCCAGCAGCTTCTCCAGGGAGGGTACCGGGGAGCTGTTTTTT
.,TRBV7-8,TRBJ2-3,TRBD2,CASSPESLAGGPITDTQYF,TGTGCCAGCAGCCCCGAATCGCTAGCGGGGGGGCCTATCACAGATACGCAGTATTTT
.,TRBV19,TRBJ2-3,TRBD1,CASSGQVTDTQYF,TGTGCCAGTAGTGGACAGGTCACAGATACGCAGTATTTT
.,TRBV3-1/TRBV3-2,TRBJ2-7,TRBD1,CASSQIIRDRGYEQYF,TGTGCCAGCAGCCAAATAATCCGGGACAGAGGTTACGAGCAGTACTTC
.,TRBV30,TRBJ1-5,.,CAWSWGRQGQPQHF,TGTGCCTGGAGTTGGGGCAGGCAAGGACAGCCCCAGCATTTT
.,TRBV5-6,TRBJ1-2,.,CASSLGGLGYTF,TGTGCCAGCAGCTTGGGAGGGCTCGGCTACACCTTC
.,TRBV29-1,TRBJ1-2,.,CSVLREVYGYTF,TGCAGCGTTCTCCGTGAGGTATATGGCTACACCTTC
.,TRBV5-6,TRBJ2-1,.,CASSLTGQLPYNEQFF,TGTGCCAGCAGCTTGACTGGACAGTTACCGTACAATGAGCAGTTCTTC
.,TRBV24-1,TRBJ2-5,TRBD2,CATSELAGYQETQYF,TGTGCCACCAGTGAGCTAGCGGGGTACCAAGAGACCCAGTACTTC
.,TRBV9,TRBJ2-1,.,CASSPGGRDEQFF,TGTGCCAGCAGCCCAGGTGGGCGGGATGAGCAGTTCTTC
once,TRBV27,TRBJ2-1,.,CASSLGRDTRRYNEQFF,TGTGCCAGCAGTTTAGGGAGGGACACTCGGAGGTACAATGAGCAGTTCTTC
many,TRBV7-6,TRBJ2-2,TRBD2,CASSLGLAANTGELFF,TGTGCCAGCAGCTTAGGACTAGCAGCCAACACCGGGGAGCTGTTTTTT
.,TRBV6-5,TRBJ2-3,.,CASSYSTSTDTQYF,TGTGCCAGCAGTTACTCAACTAGCACAGATACGCAGTATTTT
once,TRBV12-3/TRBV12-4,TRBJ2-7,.,CASSLLDSYEQYF,TGTGCCAGCAGTTTACTTGACAGTTACGAGCAGTACTTC
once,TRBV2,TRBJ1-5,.,CASSETGIGNQPQHF,TGTGCCAGCAGTGAAACAGGTATCGGCAATCAGCCCCAGCATTTT
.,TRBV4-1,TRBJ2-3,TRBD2,CASSQDQFGGAVEDTQYF,TGCGCCAGCAGCCAAGATCAGTTCGGGGGGGCCGTGGAAGATACGCAGTATTTT
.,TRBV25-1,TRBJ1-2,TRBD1,CASTGQTGYTF,TGTGCCAGCACGGGACAGACTGGCTACACCTTC
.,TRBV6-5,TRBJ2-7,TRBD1,CASSYSRDRGGYEQYF,TGTGCCAGCAGTTACTCCCGGGACAGGGGGGGGTACGAGCAGTACTTC
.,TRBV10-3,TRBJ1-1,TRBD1,CAIREGQPNTEAFF,TGTGCCATCAGGGAGGGACAGCCGAACACTGAAGCTTTCTTT
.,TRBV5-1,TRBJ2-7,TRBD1,CASSFETGGRYEQYF,TGCGCCAGCAGCTTTGAGACAGGGGGCAGGTACGAGCAGTACTTC
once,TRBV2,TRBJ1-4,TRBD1,CASRLRGLRGLFF,TGTGCCAGCAGGCTCAGGGGGCTGCGGGGACTGTTTTTT
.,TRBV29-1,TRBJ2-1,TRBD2,CSAPSGLGDEQFF,TGCAGCGCACCTAGCGGGTTGGGCGATGAGCAGTTCTTC
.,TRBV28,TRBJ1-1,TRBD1,CASSLDRVGSTFF,TGTGCCAGCAGTTTGGACAGGGTAGGTTCGACTTTCTTT
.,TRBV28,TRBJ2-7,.,CASSWRGNYEQYF,TGTGCCAGCAGTTGGCGGGGAAACTACGAGCAGTACTTC
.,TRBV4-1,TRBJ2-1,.,CASSRGRDNEQFF,TGCGCCAGCAGCCGGGGCCGGGACAATGAGCAGTTCTTC